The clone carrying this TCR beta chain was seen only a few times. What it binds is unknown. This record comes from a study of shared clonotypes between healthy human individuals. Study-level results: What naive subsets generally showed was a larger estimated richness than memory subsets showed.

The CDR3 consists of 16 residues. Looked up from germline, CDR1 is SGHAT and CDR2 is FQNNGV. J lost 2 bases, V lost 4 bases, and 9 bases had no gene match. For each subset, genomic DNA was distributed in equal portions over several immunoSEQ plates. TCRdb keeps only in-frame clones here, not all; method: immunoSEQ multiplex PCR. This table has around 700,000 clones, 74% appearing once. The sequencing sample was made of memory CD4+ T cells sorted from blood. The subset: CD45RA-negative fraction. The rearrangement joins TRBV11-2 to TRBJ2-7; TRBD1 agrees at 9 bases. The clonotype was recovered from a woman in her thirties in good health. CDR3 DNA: TGTGCCAGCAGCTCAATCCTGACAGGGGGTACCTACGAGCAGTACTTC. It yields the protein CASSSILTGGTYEQYF. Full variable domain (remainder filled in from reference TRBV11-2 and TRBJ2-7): EAGVAQSPRYKIIEKRQSVAFWCNPISGHATLYWYQQILGQGPKLLIQFQNNGVVDDSQLPKDRFSAERLKGVDSTLKIQPAKLEDSAVYLCASSSILTGGTYEQYFGPGTRLTVT.